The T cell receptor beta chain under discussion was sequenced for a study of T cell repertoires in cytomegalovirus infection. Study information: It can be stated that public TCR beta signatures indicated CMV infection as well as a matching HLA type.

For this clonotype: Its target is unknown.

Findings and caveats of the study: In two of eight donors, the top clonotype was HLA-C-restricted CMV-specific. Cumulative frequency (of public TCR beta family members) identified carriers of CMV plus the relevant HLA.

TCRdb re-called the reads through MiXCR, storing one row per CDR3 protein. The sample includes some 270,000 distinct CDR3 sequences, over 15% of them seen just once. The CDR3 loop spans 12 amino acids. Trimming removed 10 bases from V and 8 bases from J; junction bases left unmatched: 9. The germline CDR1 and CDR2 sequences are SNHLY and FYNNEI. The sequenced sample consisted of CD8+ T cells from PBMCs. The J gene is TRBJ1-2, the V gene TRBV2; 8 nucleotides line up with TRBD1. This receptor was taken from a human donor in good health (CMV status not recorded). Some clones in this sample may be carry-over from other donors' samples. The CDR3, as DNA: TGTGCCACCAGCCAGGGGGCGAGAGGCTACACCTTC. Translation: CATSQGARGYTF.